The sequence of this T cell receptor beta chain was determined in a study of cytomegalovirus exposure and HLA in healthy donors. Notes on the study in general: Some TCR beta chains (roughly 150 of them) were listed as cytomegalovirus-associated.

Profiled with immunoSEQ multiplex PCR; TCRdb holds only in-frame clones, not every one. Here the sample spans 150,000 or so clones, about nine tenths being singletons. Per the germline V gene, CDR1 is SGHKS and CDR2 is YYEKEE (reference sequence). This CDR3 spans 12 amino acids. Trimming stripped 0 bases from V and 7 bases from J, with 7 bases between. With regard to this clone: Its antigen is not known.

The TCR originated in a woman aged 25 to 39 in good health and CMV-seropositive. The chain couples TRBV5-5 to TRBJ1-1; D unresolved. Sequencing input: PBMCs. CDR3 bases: TGTGCCAGCAGCTTGGCAAGCGTTGAAGCTTTCTTT. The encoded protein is CASSLASVEAFF.